A single sample is the source of the 21 T cell receptor beta chains below, sequenced in a study of blood T cell repertoires in COVID-19. Sequencing used immunoSEQ multiplex PCR; TCRdb keeps in-frame clones, though not all of them. The sample has some 120,000 clones, about four fifths seen once; the top ten hold 8.5% to 12%. The sequenced sample consisted of peripheral blood. The receptor source for this set is a human donor in a cohort sampled during active COVID-19.

The gene calls are TRBV27 and TRBJ2-7; 7 nucleotides align to TRBD1. This CDR3 spans 14 amino acids. CDR1 and CDR2 (germline): MNHEY, SMNVEV (reference sequence). With V trimmed by 6 bases and J by 2 bases, 7 bases remained unmatched. The CDR3 loop reads CASRRGQDPYEQYF. The CDR3 coding sequence is TGTGCCAGCAGGAGAGGACAGGACCCCTACGAGCAGTACTTC.

The chain recombines TRBV15 with TRBJ1-5; 8 bases match TRBD1. The CDR3 loop spans 16 amino acids. V shed 4 bases and J 7 bases; nucleotides not matched to a gene: 12. Germline V gene sequence: CDR1 LNHNV, CDR2 YYDKDF (reference sequence). The CDR3 protein is CATSMSDRDRWQPQHF. Written as DNA, the CDR3 is TGTGCCACCAGCATGTCGGACAGGGACCGTTGGCAGCCCCAGCATTTT.

The chain joins TRBV11-3 to TRBJ1-6; a possible D gene is TRBD1 (5 bases). Looked up from germline, CDR1 is SGHNT and CDR2 is YENEEA. V shed 1 base and J shed 7 bases, with 11 bases lying between them. This CDR3 is 15 amino acids long. CDR3 bases: TGTGCCAGCAGCTTAGGCGCAGGGCGAAATTCACCCCTCCACTTT. Amino acid sequence: CASSLGAGRNSPLHF.

This rearrangement joins TRBV9 to TRBJ1-2; D might be TRBD1 (5 bases). Germline CDR1 reads SGDLS; CDR2 reads YYNGEE. Deletions cut 3 bases from V and 2 bases from J, with 14 bases between. CDR3 length equals 15 residues. The CDR3 here is CASSGYRRQNYGYTF. The CDR3 coding sequence is TGTGCCAGCAGCGGATACAGGAGACAAAACTATGGCTACACCTTC.

The chain uses TRBV18 and TRBJ1-1; perhaps TRBD1 as D (5 bases). Germline CDR1 and CDR2: KGHSH and LQKENI. V was trimmed by 1 base and J by 1 base, leaving 16 bases between them. This CDR3 region has 17 residues. CDR3 residues: CASSPLPETAGNTEAFF. The CDR3 DNA sequence: TGTGCCAGCTCACCACTACCTGAGACAGCAGGGAACACTGAAGCTTTCTTT.

This clone appeared a single time. This chain joins TRBV19 and TRBJ1-3; D might be TRBD1 (5 bases). V was cut by 4 bases and J by 3 bases, with 10 bases left in between. Germline CDR1 LNHDA, CDR2 SQIVND (reference sequence). The CDR3 spans 14 residues. Here the CDR3 DNA reads TGTGCCAGTAGTAGCCGAGACAGTGGAAACACCATATATTTT. Amino acids: CASSSRDSGNTIYF.

The chain carries TRBV6-2 or TRBV6-3 and TRBJ1-2; 7 bases fit TRBD1. Germline V gives CDR1 MNHEY, CDR2 SVGEGT. The CDR3 loop spans 15 amino acids. After removal of 2 bases from V and 8 bases from J, the junction contained 11 bases not matched to a gene. CDR3 nucleotides: TGTGCCAGCAGTTACGGGACAGTTCCTATGGGCGGCTACACCTTC. It encodes CASSYGTVPMGGYTF.

This clone was recorded a few times. V is TRBV7-9 and J is TRBJ2-2, with D unresolved. CDR1 and CDR2 from the germline V gene are SEHNR and FQNEAQ (reference sequence). V lost 1 base and J lost 2, with 8 bases in between. The length of the CDR3 is 15 residues. In nucleotides, the CDR3 is TGTGCCAGCAGCTTAGGCGGAATAAACACCGGGGAGCTGTTTTTT. Protein product: CASSLGGINTGELFF.

This chain connects TRBV11-3 to TRBJ2-1, with TRBD1 as a possible D gene (5 bases). Germline-derived CDR1 and CDR2 are SGHNT and YENEEA. Trimming stripped 5 bases from V and 2 bases from J, with 10 bases between. The CDR3 loop spans 14 amino acids. Here the CDR3 reads CASSTDNTYNEQFF. CDR3 DNA sequence: TGTGCCAGCAGCACGGACAACACCTACAATGAGCAGTTCTTC.

The rearrangement uses TRBV5-6 and TRBJ1-5; D perhaps matches TRBD1 (5 bases). CDR3 length: 15 residues. V shed 2 bases and J shed 5 bases, with 14 bases lying between them. The germline V gene has CDR1 SGHDT and CDR2 YYEEEE. The CDR3 is CASSFTGAGDQPQHF. DNA of the CDR3: TGTGCCAGCAGCTTCACAGGCGCGGGGGATCAGCCCCAGCATTTT. Supplemented by reference TRBV5-6 and TRBJ1-5, the full variable domain reads DAGVTQSPTHLIKTRGQQVTLRCSPKSGHDTVSWYQQALGQGPQFIFQYYEEEERQRGNFPDRFSGHQFPNYSSELNVNALLLGDSALYLCASSFTGAGDQPQHFGDGTRLSIL.

V gene TRBV25-1 combines with J gene TRBJ1-5; 8 bases line up with TRBD1. The germline V gene encodes CDR1 MGHDK and CDR2 SYGVNS. V was clipped by 2 bases and J by 4 bases; unmatched bases: 4. This CDR3 is 15 amino acids long. DNA of the CDR3: TGTGCCAGCAGTGAAGCGCGACAGGGGAATCAGCCCCAGCATTTT. Translation gives CASSEARQGNQPQHF.

This clone occurred once. This chain links TRBV6-2 or TRBV6-3 with TRBJ2-3; 8 bases agree with TRBD1. Germline V CDR1 and CDR2: MNHEY, SVGEGT. This CDR3 is 16 amino acids long. Trimming cost V 2 bases and J 1 base; bases outside gene matches: 5. Here the CDR3 reads CASSYLRGRRTDTQYF. The CDR3 DNA reads as TGTGCCAGCAGTTACCTCAGGGGGCGACGCACAGATACGCAGTATTTT.

The V and J genes are TRBV5-1 and TRBJ2-1; 9 nucleotides agree with TRBD2. From germline, CDR1 is SGHRS and CDR2 YFSETQ. Trimming cost V 6 bases and J 2 bases; bases outside gene matches: 12. The length of the CDR3 is 17 residues. Here the CDR3 reads CASTFLTGTSPYNEQFF. CDR3 DNA sequence: TGCGCCAGCACCTTCCTGACCGGGACTAGCCCCTACAATGAGCAGTTCTTC.

The rearrangement joins TRBV18 to TRBJ1-4; 10 bases are a match to TRBD1. With 3 bases clipped from V and 3 bases from J, the junction kept 7 bases outside the gene matches. CDR1 is KGHSH, CDR2 LQKENI, per germline. CDR3 length: 17 residues. CDR3 nucleotides: TGTGCCAGCTCACCTCGACAGGGGGCGCAGGCTAATGAAAAACTGTTTTTT. Its translation is CASSPRQGAQANEKLFF.

This chain joins TRBV7-2 and TRBJ1-1, with D perhaps matching TRBD1 (5 bases). The CDR3 is 13 amino acids. The ends were cut back, 1 base at V and 4 bases at J, with 7 bases in the middle. The germline gives CDR1 SGHTA, CDR2 FQGNSA. The CDR3 is CASSLERGTEAFF. CDR3 bases: TGTGCCAGCAGCTTAGAAAGGGGCACTGAAGCTTTCTTT.

The rearrangement uses TRBV28 and TRBJ1-1; 7 positions agree with TRBD1. Germline V gene data show CDR1 as MDHEN and CDR2 as SYDVKM. Germline trimming cut 5 bases from V and 11 bases from J; bases unmatched to any gene: 14. The CDR3 is 14 residues long. The CDR3 here is CASSPPGQDFWAFF. The CDR3 DNA reads as TGTGCCAGCAGTCCTCCCGGACAGGACTTTTGGGCTTTCTTT.

The V and J genes are TRBV6-2 or TRBV6-3 and TRBJ2-1; D not certain. V was cut by 3 bases and J by 5 bases, with 14 bases left in between. This CDR3 contains 15 residues. Per germline, CDR1 MNHEY and CDR2 SVGEGT. CDR3 bases: TGTGCCAGCAGTTATTGGCCCCGAACCAACAATGAGCAGTTCTTC. Translating gives CASSYWPRTNNEQFF.

This clone was seen a handful of times. The chain links TRBV6-2 or TRBV6-3 to TRBJ1-3; no clear D gene. Per the germline V gene, CDR1 is MNHEY and CDR2 is SVGEGT. V was trimmed by 0 bases and J by 3 bases, leaving 9 bases between them. CDR3 length: 15 amino acids. Here the CDR3 DNA reads TGTGCCAGCAGTTACTCGAGCGGTTTTGGAAACACCATATATTTT. Its translation: CASSYSSGFGNTIYF.

This clone was observed a single time. CDR3 residues: CASSSRATEAFF. CDR3 nucleotide sequence: TGTGCCAGCAGCTCACGAGCCACTGAAGCTTTCTTT. The V call is TRBV6-5, the J call TRBJ1-1; D uncertain. Trimming removed 6 bases from V and 4 bases from J, with 9 bases in between. There are 12 residues in the CDR3. Germline-derived CDR1 and CDR2 are MNHEY and SVGAGI.

The chain uses TRBV19 and TRBJ1-1, with D hard to call. The germline gives CDR1 LNHDA, CDR2 SQIVND (reference sequence). V was pared by 5 bases and J by 5 bases, with 21 bases between. This CDR3 has 16 amino acids. The CDR3 spells CASSEGWGGKGTEAFF. The CDR3 DNA follows: TGTGCCAGTAGTGAGGGTTGGGGAGGGAAAGGAACTGAAGCTTTCTTT.

V and J are TRBV19 and TRBJ1-2; the match to TRBD1 covers 7 bases. J gave up 4 bases and V 11 bases, and 10 bases lay outside the gene matches. The CDR3 sequence is 13 residues long. Germline V gene sequence: CDR1 LNHDA, CDR2 SQIVND (reference sequence). CDR3 nucleotide sequence: TGTGCCTCCGCGACAGGGAAGGGCTATGGCTACACCTTC. This gives the protein CASATGKGYGYTF.